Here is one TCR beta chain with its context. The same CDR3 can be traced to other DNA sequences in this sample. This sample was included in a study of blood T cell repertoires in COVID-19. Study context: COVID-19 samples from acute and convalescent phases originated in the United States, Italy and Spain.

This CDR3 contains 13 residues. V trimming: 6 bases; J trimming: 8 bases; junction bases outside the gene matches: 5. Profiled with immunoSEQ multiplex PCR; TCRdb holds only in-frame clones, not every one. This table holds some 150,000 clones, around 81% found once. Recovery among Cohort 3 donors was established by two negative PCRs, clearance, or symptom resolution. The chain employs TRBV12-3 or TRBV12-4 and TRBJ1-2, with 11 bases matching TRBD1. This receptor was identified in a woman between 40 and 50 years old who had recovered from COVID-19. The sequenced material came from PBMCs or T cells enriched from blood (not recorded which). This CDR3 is CASSQGQGGGYTF. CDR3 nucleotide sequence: TGTGCCAGCAGCCAGGGACAGGGGGGAGGCTACACCTTC.